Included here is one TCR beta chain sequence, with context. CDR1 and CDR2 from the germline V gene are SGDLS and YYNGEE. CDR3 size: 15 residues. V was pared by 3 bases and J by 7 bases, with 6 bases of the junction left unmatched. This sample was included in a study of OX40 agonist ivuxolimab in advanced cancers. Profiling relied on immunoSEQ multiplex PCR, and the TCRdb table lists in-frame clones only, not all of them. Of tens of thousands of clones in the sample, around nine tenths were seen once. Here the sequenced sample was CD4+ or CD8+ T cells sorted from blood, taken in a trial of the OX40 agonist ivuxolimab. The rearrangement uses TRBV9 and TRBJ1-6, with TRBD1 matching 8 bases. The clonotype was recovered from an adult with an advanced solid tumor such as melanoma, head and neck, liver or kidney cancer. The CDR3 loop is CASSAADRANSPLHF. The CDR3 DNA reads TGTGCCAGCAGCGCGGCGGACAGGGCGAATTCACCCCTCCACTTT.